This T cell receptor (beta chain) was documented in a study of blood T cell repertoires in COVID-19. Overall study: Samples of COVID-19 (acute and convalescent) were obtained from the United States, Italy and Spain.

The CDR3 has 16 residues. V was pared by 1 base and J by 4 bases, with 9 bases of the junction left unmatched. The germline V gene encodes CDR1 SNHLY and CDR2 FYNNEI. As handled by the study authors: Amplified reference gene primers provided the basis for estimating nucleated cell counts. Repertoires were generated with immunoSEQ multiplex PCR, while TCRdb's copy carries only in-frame clones and drops some. V and J calls and clone size are given by that table; D and trimming were obtained from the DNA. The repertoire has 98,000 or so clones, 86% of them found once; the top ten carry around 13%. The sequencing input was peripheral blood. The sequence derives from a woman between 55 and 75 years old in a cohort sampled during active or convalescent COVID-19. This chain uses TRBV2 with TRBJ1-2; 7 bases are a match to TRBD1. The CDR3 here is CASSEDPQGVGYGYTF. The CDR3 nucleotides are TGTGCCAGCAGTGAAGACCCTCAGGGGGTGGGCTATGGCTACACCTTC.